The T cell receptor beta chain under discussion was sequenced for a study of blood T cell repertoires in COVID-19. This CDR3 contains 16 residues. Germline trimming cut 2 bases from V and 2 bases from J; bases unmatched to any gene: 6. The germline gives CDR1 SGHRS, CDR2 YFSETQ. This table comes from immunoSEQ multiplex PCR, and its TCRdb copy is limited to in-frame clones, with some not included. The data contain around 290,000 clones, approximately 89% of them singletons. Sequencing was done on a sample of PBMCs or T cells enriched from blood (not recorded which). The chain links TRBV5-1 to TRBJ2-5, with 10 bases lining up with TRBD2. This sequence was found in a woman younger than 30 who had recovered from COVID-19. The CDR3 here is CASSLASGGLQETQYF. The CDR3 DNA follows: TGCGCCAGCAGCTTAGCTAGCGGGGGTCTACAAGAGACCCAGTACTTC.